One and the same sample provided the 4 T cell receptor beta chains below, sequenced in a study of CD8+CD57+ T cells in acquired aplastic anemia. Genomic DNA constituted the template upon which TCR beta VDJ and CDR3 profiling was performed. In TCRdb, the reads were re-called with MiXCR into one record per CDR3 protein. The repertoire includes roughly 180,000 distinct CDR3 sequences, 45% to 60% of them detected once, and 10% to 15% sits in the top ten. Patients chosen for sequencing had shown CD8+CD57+ cell expansion by flow cytometry. Material: sorted CD4+, CD8+, or CD8+CD57+ T cells (not recorded which) from PBMCs. The receptors come from a human donor with aplastic anemia.

This clonotype was counted many times. This chain connects TRBV12-3 or TRBV12-4 to TRBJ2-1; D gene uncertain. The CDR3 is 14 amino acids. V was pared by 10 bases and J by 0 bases, with 13 bases between. The CDR3 coding sequence is TGTGCCACCCAAGGCGGAAGCTCCTACAATGAGCAGTTCTTC. Translation: CATQGGSSYNEQFF.

The rearrangement joins TRBV14 to TRBJ2-1; TRBD2 agrees at 9 bases. The CDR3 contains 15 residues. Germline V gene lookup returns CDR1 SGHDN and CDR2 FVKESK. With 6 bases clipped from V and 5 bases from J, the junction kept 8 bases outside the gene matches. The chain's CDR3 is CASSIGLAQNNEQFF. In nucleotides, the CDR3 is TGTGCCAGCAGTATCGGACTAGCGCAGAACAATGAGCAGTTCTTC.

Worth noting for this clonotype: An end of the junction differs from the germline gene, which may be a read error. The CDR3 loop reads CASSVSAGTGINPPLHF. As DNA, the CDR3 is TGTGCCAGTAGTGTGTCGGCCGGGACAGGGATTAATCCACCCCTCCACTTT. This sequence joins TRBV19 and TRBJ1-6; 9 bases match TRBD1. The CDR3 totals 17 residues. Germline-derived CDR1 and CDR2 are LNHDA and SQIVND (reference sequence).

This clonotype was counted ten times or more. The chain combines TRBV15 with TRBJ2-1, with D perhaps given as TRBD1 or TRBD2 (5 bases each). This CDR3 has 14 amino acids. Germline V gene lookup returns CDR1 LNHNV and CDR2 YYDKDF (reference sequence). Trimming took off 3 bases at V and 5 bases at J, with 11 bases between the two ends. The CDR3 DNA sequence: TGTGCCACCAGCAGTCGGGACGTGGACAATGAGCAGTTCTTC. Protein: CATSSRDVDNEQFF.